Listed below are T cell receptor beta chains from one sample, sequenced in a study of CD8+CD57+ T cells in acquired aplastic anemia. TCRdb itself ran the reads through MiXCR, one entry per CDR3 protein. The sample lists about 210,000 distinct CDR3 sequences, about 37% seen once, with around 1.1% in the top ten. Sequenced material: sorted CD4+, CD8+, or CD8+CD57+ T cells (not recorded which) from PBMCs. Source of these receptors: a human donor in good health, serving as a control. CDR3s include the opening cysteine and the closing phenylalanine or tryptophan. The D gene is left open where the match is weak. A row's size may be missing; if present it is once, few, many or a size class.

v_gene	d_gene	abundance	j_gene	CDR3nt	CDR3aa
TRBV12-3/TRBV12-4	TRBD1	-	TRBJ1-1	TGTGCCAGCAGCAAAACGATCCTGACAGGGGGTGAAGCTTCCTTT	CASSKTILTGGEASF
TRBV2	TRBD1	few	TRBJ1-1	TGTGCCAACGGCCGGGACAGGAACACTGAAGCTTTCTTT	CANGRDRNTEAFF
TRBV6-5	-	-	TRBJ1-4	TGTGCCAGCAGTTACCGGAGGGGCAATGAAAAACTGTTTTTT	CASSYRRGNEKLFF
TRBV20-1	-	-	TRBJ1-4	TGCAGTGCTAGACCCGACAGCCAGGGTGAAAAACTGTTTTTT	CSARPDSQGEKLFF
TRBV5-1	TRBD2	-	TRBJ2-7	TGCGCCAGCAGCTTGATGATGGGGACTAGCGGGGGCCGAACGAGCTCCTACGAGCAGTACTTC	CASSLMMGTSGGRTSSYEQYF
TRBV6-2/TRBV6-3	-	-	TRBJ2-2	TGTGCCAGCAGTTATAGACTGAACACCGGGGAGCTGTTTTTT	CASSYRLNTGELFF
TRBV20-1	-	many	TRBJ1-1	TGCAGTGCTAGAGACGGCAGGAGGACTGAAGCTTTCTTT	CSARDGRRTEAFF
TRBV10-3	-	-	TRBJ2-3	TGTGCCATCGCACAAAGCACAGATACGCAGTATTTT	CAIAQSTDTQYF
TRBV2	-	-	TRBJ2-7	TGTGCCAGCAGTCTCCGGGACCGAACCTACGAGCAGTACTTC	CASSLRDRTYEQYF
TRBV29-1	TRBD2	-	TRBJ2-3	TGCAGCCTGACCGGGACTAGCGGGGGCACAGATACGCAGTATTTT	CSLTGTSGGTDTQYF
TRBV11-2	-	many	TRBJ2-5	TGTGCCAGCAGCTTAGGCCGGACAGTGTTAGAGACCCAGTACTTC	CASSLGRTVLETQYF
TRBV7-2	-	-	TRBJ2-3	TGTGCCAGCAGCTTAGACGTGACAGATACGCAGTATTTT	CASSLDVTDTQYF
TRBV18	-	once	TRBJ2-7	TGTGCCAGCTCACCACAGGGGTTTGGGAGCTCCTACGAGCAGTACTTC	CASSPQGFGSSYEQYF
TRBV14	TRBD2	many	TRBJ2-7	TGTGCCAGCAGACTAGCGTCCTCCTACGAGCAGTACTTC	CASRLASSYEQYF
TRBV20-1	TRBD2	many	TRBJ2-3	TGCAGTGCTAGAGATTGGCGGGGGGTATCAGATACGCAGTATTTT	CSARDWRGVSDTQYF
TRBV5-1	TRBD2	-	TRBJ2-1	TGCGCCAGCAGTCTCCGACTAGCGGGGGGGCGTGAGCAGTTCTTC	CASSLRLAGGREQFF
TRBV5-1	TRBD2	many	TRBJ2-5	TGCGCCAGCAGCTTGGGGGTATCTAGCGGGCAAGAGACCCAGTACTTC	CASSLGVSSGQETQYF
TRBV10-3	-	-	TRBJ1-2	TGTGCCATCAGTGAGGTCACAGGGAATGGCTACACCTTC	CAISEVTGNGYTF
TRBV14	-	many	TRBJ1-2	TGTGCCAGCAGCCAAGTAATATTAAAGGATTCGAATGGCTACACCTTC	CASSQVILKDSNGYTF
TRBV7-9	TRBD1	-	TRBJ1-6	TGTGCCAGCGGGACAGGAAAGTATTCACCCCTCCACTTT	CASGTGKYSPLHF
TRBV10-2	TRBD1	-	TRBJ2-7	TGCGCCAGCAGTGAGCCGGGACAGATCTACGAGCAGTACTTC	CASSEPGQIYEQYF
TRBV4-2	-	-	TRBJ2-2	TGTGCCAGCAGCCATCCGTGGCTGACGAACACCGGGGAGCTGTTTTTT	CASSHPWLTNTGELFF
TRBV7-3	-	-	TRBJ2-1	TGTGCCAGCAGCTTAGTCGGGACTCCGACTTACAATGAGCAGTCCTTC	CASSLVGTPTYNEQSF
TRBV2	-	many	TRBJ2-1	TGTGCCAGCAGTTCACAACAGGACCCCTCCTACAATGAGCAGTTCTTC	CASSSQQDPSYNEQFF
TRBV10-3	-	many	TRBJ2-7	TGTGCCATCAGTGGGCAGGGCTACGAGCAGTACTTC	CAISGQGYEQYF
TRBV20-1	-	many	TRBJ1-3	TGCAGTGCTAGCGGGGGTTTCTCTGGAAACACCATATATTTT	CSASGGFSGNTIYF
TRBV24-1	-	-	TRBJ2-1	TGTGCCACCAGTGACCCCGTGGGGGTCCAGGTGTCAACCAATGAGCAGTTCTTC	CATSDPVGVQVSTNEQFF
TRBV7-8	-	-	TRBJ1-2	TGTGCCAGCAGCTTAAGGGGGGGACAAACCGTGGATGGCTACACCTTC	CASSLRGGQTVDGYTF
TRBV19	-	-	TRBJ1-2	TGTGCCAGTATGCAGGGAGGATCCTATGGCTACACCTTC	CASMQGGSYGYTF
TRBV19	TRBD1	-	TRBJ1-6	TGTGCCAGTAGTAGGGGACAGGGTGATAATTCACCCCTCCACTTT	CASSRGQGDNSPLHF
TRBV24-1	-	many	TRBJ2-1	TGTGCCACCAGTGATTTGTACAGGGAGCAGTTCTTC	CATSDLYREQFF
TRBV19	-	many	TRBJ1-3	TGTGCCAGTAGTATAGGAGTCTTCTCTGGAAACACCATATATTTT	CASSIGVFSGNTIYF
TRBV24-1	-	-	TRBJ2-3	TGTGCCACCAGTGATATGGGGACGAATACGCAGTATTTT	CATSDMGTNTQYF
TRBV27	-	many	TRBJ1-2	TGTGCCAGCAAGGGGGACACCGAGTATGGCTACACCTTC	CASKGDTEYGYTF
TRBV5-1	TRBD1	few	TRBJ2-3	TGCGCCAGCAGCCCCAACCCTACGACAGGGGCAGATACGCAGTATTTT	CASSPNPTTGADTQYF
TRBV25-1	-	-	TRBJ2-1	TGTGCCAGCGTTGAGGGAGGGGGCGATCCCTACAATGAGCAGTTCTTC	CASVEGGGDPYNEQFF
TRBV4-1	TRBD1	many	TRBJ2-7	TGCGCCAGCAGCCAACGCCCCGGACAGGACGAGCAGTACTTC	CASSQRPGQDEQYF
TRBV10-3	-	many	TRBJ1-1	TGTGCCATCGGGGGGAAGGTAGGCACTGAAGCTTTCTTT	CAIGGKVGTEAFF
TRBV3-1	TRBD2	once	TRBJ2-5	TGTGCCAGCAGCCATACCGGACTAGCGGGAGGGAGGGAATACGTAGAGACCCAGTACTTC	CASSHTGLAGGREYVETQYF
TRBV27	TRBD1	-	TRBJ1-1	TGTGCCAGCAGTCCGCGAGGGGGCGCGGGCACTGAAGCTTTCTTT	CASSPRGGAGTEAFF
TRBV19	-	-	TRBJ1-2	TGTGCCAGTAGTCAGGGTGGGCCTTATGGCTACACCTTC	CASSQGGPYGYTF
TRBV29-1	TRBD1	many	TRBJ1-2	TGCAGCGTGGGACAGGGGGTTGGTGGCTACACCTTC	CSVGQGVGGYTF
TRBV7-8	TRBD1	many	TRBJ1-6	TGTGCCAGCAGCTTGATTGGGACAGGGGGTAGTGGTTCACCCCTCCACTTT	CASSLIGTGGSGSPLHF
TRBV7-3	TRBD2	-	TRBJ2-3	TGTGCCAGCAGCTTAATAGGGCGAAGGGCTAGCGGGGGGTTCGATACGCAGTATTTT	CASSLIGRRASGGFDTQYF
TRBV20-1	TRBD1	many	TRBJ1-2	TGCAGTGGACGGGACAGGACTAACTATGGCTACACCTTC	CSGRDRTNYGYTF
TRBV12-3/TRBV12-4	-	many	TRBJ1-1	TGTGCCAGCAGTGCCAGAAGGAACACTGAAGCTTTCTTT	CASSARRNTEAFF
TRBV29-1	-	-	TRBJ2-1	TGCAGTTCCACCGGGACACTCACCTACAATGAGCAGTTCTTC	CSSTGTLTYNEQFF
TRBV15	-	-	TRBJ2-7	TGTGCCACCAGCAGACCGTTGGGGTCCTACGAGCAGTACTTC	CATSRPLGSYEQYF
TRBV20-1	-	many	TRBJ2-7	TGCAGTGCTAGAGGATTACTACGGGACGTCCGGGACTACGAGCAGTACTTC	CSARGLLRDVRDYEQYF
TRBV20-1	TRBD1	many	TRBJ1-2	TGCAGTGCCAGCGGGACAGGGGGCACCCCCTATGGCTACACCTTC	CSASGTGGTPYGYTF
TRBV7-9	-	-	TRBJ1-2	TGTGCCAGCACCCGCAGGCAAGAACCTTATGGCTACACCTTC	CASTRRQEPYGYTF
TRBV24-1	TRBD2	many	TRBJ2-1	TGTGCCACCAGTGACCCGGCGGGGACTAGCGGGAGTTACAATGAGCAGTTCTTC	CATSDPAGTSGSYNEQFF
TRBV5-1	-	few	TRBJ2-2	TGCGCCAGCAGCTCTGACAGTTACGGGGAGCTGTTTTTT	CASSSDSYGELFF